This section outlines one TCR beta chain sequence together with its context. The germline gives CDR1 LGHNA, CDR2 YSLEER. There are 19 residues in the CDR3. J was trimmed by 5 bases and V by 1 base; bases with no gene match: 13. These data are taken from a study of T cell changes during pregnancy in multiple sclerosis. Method: immunoSEQ multiplex PCR; TCRdb's copy keeps in-frame clones and lacks some. The sample holds roughly 100,000 clones, under 95% seen once. Sequencing was performed on peripheral blood, taken before pregnancy. The clonotype originates from a female donor with multiple sclerosis, enrolled in a pregnancy study. The V gene is TRBV4-3, the J gene TRBJ2-3; 12 bases agree with TRBD1. CDR3 coding DNA: TGCGCCAGCAGCCAAGGCTTCGGGACAGGGGGCGCAGTAGAAGATACGCAGTATTTT. The encoded protein is CASSQGFGTGGAVEDTQYF.